The entry below describes one T cell receptor beta chain. Germline loops: CDR1 DFQATT, CDR2 SNEGSKA (reference sequence). This CDR3 is built from 15 residues. TCRdb reanalyzed the 5' RACE reads and collapses them to one entry per CDR3 protein, without DNA. The sample holds about 540,000 distinct CDR3 sequences. The sample originates from a study of T cells expressing NK-cell markers. Turning to the study itself: Seven donors tested HCMV-seropositive and one tested seronegative among the eight sequenced.

The V call is TRBV20-1, the J call TRBJ2-5; with no DNA, the TCRdb D assignment of TRBD2 cannot be verified. Source material: blood T cells: a sorted CD56 or NKG2C T cell subset, CD4+ or CD8+ T cells, or bulk PBMC T cells (not recorded which). The source is a man younger than 35 in good health. The CDR3 loop is CSAGLAGGQGETQYF.